The next 7 T cell receptor beta chains were all read from a single sample in a study of response to subunit inactivated influenza vaccine. TCRdb independently ran MiXCR on the RT-PCR reads; one entry per CDR3 protein. Among about 480,000 distinct CDR3 sequences listed, approximately 24% were seen once. The sequences come from CD4+ T cells sorted from PBMCs, collected around 5 days after vaccination. Receptors originate from a man aged 45-65 years who received an inactivated influenza vaccine.

The J gene is TRBJ2-5, the V gene TRBV6-5, with 10 bases fitting TRBD1. The CDR3 length is 15 residues. Germline trimming cut 0 bases from V and 2 bases from J; bases unmatched to any gene: 0. Germline V gives CDR1 MNHEY, CDR2 SVGAGI. The CDR3 reads CASSYSGQGQETQYF. The CDR3 DNA sequence: TGTGCCAGCAGTTACTCGGGACAGGGGCAAGAGACCCAGTACTTC.

V is TRBV7-2 and J is TRBJ2-1; no definite D call. This CDR3 has 13 residues. Trimming pared 5 bases from V and 5 bases from J, leaving 10 bases between. The germline V gene has CDR1 SGHTA and CDR2 FQGNSA. DNA of the CDR3: TGTGCCAGCAGCCCGACATTCGACAATGAGCAGTTCTTC. Protein: CASSPTFDNEQFF.

The CDR3 DNA reads TGTGCCAGCAGTTTGGGCGGGAGTGCGGAGACCCAGTACTTC. It specifies CASSLGGSAETQYF. This rearrangement joins TRBV28 to TRBJ2-5, with 7 bases fitting TRBD2. The CDR3 covers 14 residues. V shed 3 bases, J shed 5 bases, and the junction held 6 bases outside the gene matches. Germline V gene sequence: CDR1 MDHEN, CDR2 SYDVKM.

This clonotype was detected only a few times. This chain uses TRBV7-2 with TRBJ2-2; 7 nucleotides line up with TRBD1. This CDR3 is 14 amino acids long. Trimming removed 6 bases from V and 6 bases from J; junction bases left unmatched: 7. Per the germline V gene, CDR1 is SGHTA and CDR2 is FQGNSA. As DNA, the CDR3 is TGTGCCAGCAGACCTTACAGGGGACCCGGGGAGCTGTTTTTT. Translation: CASRPYRGPGELFF.

This clonotype was recorded at least ten times. The rearrangement links TRBV12-3 or TRBV12-4 to TRBJ2-6; 9 nucleotides align to TRBD1. The CDR3 extends over 17 amino acids. Unmatched junction bases numbered 4, after V lost 0 bases and J lost 4 bases. The DNA of the CDR3 is TGTGCCAGCAGTTTAGCGGGACAGGGACTGGGGGCCAACGTCCTGACTTTC. Translation: CASSLAGQGLGANVLTF.

The sample holds a few counts of this clonotype. The rearrangement joins TRBV28 to TRBJ2-1; D not resolved. CDR1 and CDR2 from the germline V gene are MDHEN and SYDVKM. V was pared by 7 bases and J by 2 bases, with 12 bases between. This CDR3 region has 14 residues. The chain's CDR3 is CASTPTRTYNEQFF. In DNA form, the CDR3 reads TGTGCCAGCACTCCGACTCGCACCTACAATGAGCAGTTCTTC.

CDR3 nucleotides: TGTGCCAGCAGTTTCCGACTAGCGGGGGCCTACCAGTTCTTC. This sequence encodes CASSFRLAGAYQFF. V gene TRBV7-2 combines with J gene TRBJ2-1; 12 positions agree with TRBD2. The V and J ends lost 6 bases and 13 bases, in that order; junction bases with no gene match: 10. This CDR3 has 14 residues. From germline, CDR1 is SGHTA and CDR2 FQGNSA.